This TCR beta chain derives from a study of cytomegalovirus exposure and HLA in healthy donors (dated by TCRdb to about 2017). About the study as a whole: An earlier analysis of some 620 of the donors reported roughly 300 Gb of sequence data and 117 million unique TCR beta sequences obtained from some 170 million T cells. Besides the first cohort of roughly 660 subjects, a separate validation cohort made up of roughly 120 different subjects was used. In the later analysis, no new phenotypic data were used to find candidate immune exposures; instead, reliance was placed on TCR beta sequences and their occurrence across donors. The genetic ancestry cluster associated with self-reported Caucasian donors included 65% to 90% of the approximately 400 genotyped donors. The T cell repertoires of some 700 subjects were profiled by immunosequencing and related to cytomegalovirus serostatus. To study patterns of TCR occurrence, a later analysis re-analyzed previously published TCR beta repertoires from 700 or so donors and added high-resolution HLA genotyping. Alongside the repertoire data, information on donor age, sex, ethnicity and CMV serostatus was compiled. The aim of the study was to test whether cataloging public T cell receptors could identify signatures of past pathogen exposure. The number of typed donors differed by locus: about 629-630 for A, B, C, DRB1 and DQB1; some 500 for DQA1; around 580 for DPA1; and around 470 for DPB1. A later genetic analysis took genome-wide SNP genotypes for about three fifths of the 666 donors and used that subset as a discovery cohort. To predict cytomegalovirus infection status, the study brought together high-throughput TCR immunosequencing, statistical association of individual TCRs with disease status, and machine learning. About five DR-DQ haplotypes were handled as single units for association and clustering, since linkage in the cohort was strong. Among some 400 genotyped donors of the cohort, an average of roughly 230,000 unique TCR beta nucleotide sequences was sequenced per donor, of which about 19% were non-productive. In an earlier analysis of roughly 540 of the donors, high-throughput TCR beta sequencing was used to judge whether each TCR beta V gene segment behaved as functional or pseudogenic. HLA typing covered class I and class II loci at four-digit resolution. Every repertoire in the discovery cohort had been generated on one and the same sequencing platform. An early release that covered about 640 HLA-typed donors contained 300 to 350 gigabases of sequencing data and around 80 million unique TCR sequences. Results and caveats for the whole study, not just this receptor: In both the original and validation cohorts, the classifier was reported to diagnose cytomegalovirus status with high specificity and sensitivity. The study listed 164 TCR beta chains as associated with cytomegalovirus. A later analysis found that HLA-associated TCR beta chains were more clonally expanded and had lower generation probabilities than equally common non-associated chains. A further reported finding was that TCR beta sequences accurately predicted the HLA-A and HLA-B alleles for most subjects in the first cohort. An association between a missense DCLRE1C variant and V-gene and J-gene trimming of TCR beta chains was found in a later genetic analysis and replicated in an independent cohort. Because counts were too low, 15 to 20 rarely observed V segments, including chromosome 9 orphons, were excluded from the earlier analysis of several hundred of the donors. In a later analysis, the rate of TCR association differed among HLA loci, with DRB1 alleles having the most associated TCRs and HLA-C alleles having the fewest. In a later analysis, several top co-occurrence clusters were reported to appear linked to parvovirus B19, influenza, CMV and Epstein-Barr virus. Some IMGT-functional V segments, including TRBV6-2 and TRBV6-3, could not be distinguished by the 87-base-pair reads and were therefore excluded. This cohort had only TCR beta chains sequenced, and the lack of alpha or paired-chain data limited which features could be detected. In vitro tests confirmed that three of the cytomegalovirus-associated TCR beta chains recognize cytomegalovirus antigens. Across donors, most TCR sequences were observed very rarely, whereas some public TCRs were present in many individuals. When HLA alleles, especially DR and DQ, strongly co-occurred, attributing TCR associations to individual alleles was difficult. A later analysis found that most CMV-associated TCR beta chains appeared HLA-restricted, with HLA associations seemingly driven largely by CMV exposure. CMV serostatus was the only immune exposure information available for the cohort. HLA typing was unavailable for some donors at each locus, so association tests used only the typed subset. Compared with the 666-donor mean, donors in an Asian-associated ancestry cluster had fewer N-insertions in productive TCRs, according to a later genetic analysis. Sequencing depth was assumed to be roughly uniform across donors in the presence/absence analyses, though that assumption may not hold. Correlated functional status among segregating V segments might be attributable to linkage disequilibrium, but an unknown experimental factor could not be ruled out. According to the authors, the approach could potentially be generalized to other disease states and immunological phenotypes. Specific HLA alleles were associated with 15,000 to 20,000 TCR beta sequences at a false discovery rate of 0.05 in a later analysis. A cluster of highly shared sequence variants was judged likely to represent a technical artifact of the sequencing pipeline. Broadly in line with IMGT annotations, most TCR beta V segments showed up in productive rearrangements about 87% or about 30% of the time in an earlier analysis of roughly 590 of the donors.

CDR1 and CDR2 (LGHNA, YSLEER) derive from the germline V gene. The CDR3 contains 13 residues, cysteine and phenylalanine counted. Only the CDR3 DNA is retained, 39 bases long and in frame from the first base. Relative to germline, V is 4 bases shorter and J is 8 bases shorter, with 14 bases between their ends. In total, 500 to 700 healthy bone marrow donors made up the cohort. At the time of sampling, all cohort members were nominally healthy, though unrecorded immune exposures were likely present. The donor was CMV seronegative and was included in the group of 352 seronegative cohort members. A peripheral blood sample was collected from each donor, and TCR beta sequencing was performed on peripheral blood mononuclear cells. The Qiagen DNeasy Blood Extraction Kit was used to extract genomic DNA from the blood cell samples. Libraries were made using the immunoSEQ multiplex PCR assay. For the multiplex PCR, a mixture combining 60 forward primers for TCR Vbeta segments and 13 reverse primers for TCR Jbeta segments was used. Amplification of the CDR3 region of rearranged TCR beta genes was performed with a multiplex PCR assay on genomic DNA. On the Illumina HiSeq System, the amplified TCR beta libraries were sequenced as 87-base-pair reads. In the original analysis: A later analysis tallied 80 million to 95 million unique TCR beta chains across the 666 repertoires, and approximately 9.9 million of those chains were shared by two or more donors. A nearest-neighbor algorithm error-corrected the raw reads and collapsed the reads into unique sequences, merging closely related sequences to remove PCR and sequencing errors. To assign V, D and J gene segments, CDR3 sequences were aligned to IMGT reference sequences. For a sequence to be retained, at least a six-nucleotide match to both a V gene segment and a J gene segment was required. Rearrangements were called productive when the CDR3 lacked stop codons and stayed in frame with V and J; all others were non-productive. Following IMGT convention, CDR3 was defined as the stretch from the second conserved V-encoded cysteine to the conserved J-encoded phenylalanine. The earlier analysis of about 560 of the donors excluded any sequence lacking an unambiguous match to a single V gene segment. In an earlier analysis of 587 of the donors, a V segment was called functional when productive rearrangements were above 56.7%, and segregating when the standard deviation between donors exceeded 5%. A statistical classification framework was built for diagnosing cytomegalovirus status from the catalog of TCR beta chain sequences. V and J gene assignment, in a later analysis, came from comparing TCR nucleotide sequences with IMGT/GENE-DB human TR gene sequences. Using the TCRdist pipeline, a later analysis assigned CDR3 sequences along with most-parsimonious VDJ recombination scenarios. In a later analysis, each TCR beta chain was defined by its CDR3 amino acid sequence together with its V-gene family, and reads without a unique V-gene family were excluded. A later analysis removed 592 highly shared, low-generation-probability nucleotide sequences to deal with suspected cross-contamination and a sequencing artifact. For each public chain, a later analysis derived a clonal expansion index from normalized ranks of inferred template counts within each repertoire. In a later analysis, generation probabilities were computed with a VDJ recombination model fitted to out-of-frame rearrangements, and the resulting probabilities were checked against IGoR. Hypergeometric tests were used in a later analysis to score TCR-TCR, TCR-HLA and TCR-CMV co-occurrence, with a repertoire-size bias correction applied to the TCR pairs. In a later analysis, false discovery rates were estimated by permuting HLA or CMV assignments 20 times. A later analysis grouped co-occurring TCRs with DBSCAN, adding TCRdist sequence similarity when clustering within HLA-allele-positive subsets. For co-occurrence clustering, repertoires with fewer than 30,000 or more than 120,000 public chains were excluded, along with about five repertoires with anomalous nucleotide sharing. The table comes from immuneACCESS by way of TCRdb, which keeps in-frame sequences with V and J called. Part of the clones is missing from these tables; in studies checked, under half for an unresolved V gene and the rest for unknown reasons. The V and J calls and the clone size are those of that table, but D and trimming were determined from the DNA. The sample's own table lists 75,000 to 100,000 clones. The top ten hold approximately 1.4% of the sample.

Concerning this clone itself: Its recognized antigen is unknown.

In this chain, TRBV4-3 is recombined with TRBJ1-2; a confident D gene designation cannot be given. Sequenced input: PBMCs. This TCR came from a woman aged 60-75 years in good health and CMV-seronegative. The CDR3 region has the sequence CASSLRSGEGYTF. The nucleotide sequence reads TGCGCCAGCAGCCTCCGGTCGGGAGAGGGCTACACCTTC.